This entry lists 15 T cell receptor beta chains sequenced from one sample in a study of shared clonotypes between healthy human individuals. Measured with immunoSEQ multiplex PCR; TCRdb has only the in-frame clones, and not every one. The profile covers 1,400,000 or so clones, with less than 99% appearing a single time and roughly 0.35% taken by the ten largest. Sequenced material: naive CD4+ T cells sorted from blood. Sample subset: CD45RA+ positively selected. These receptors originate from a young man in good health.

The V call is TRBV5-1, the J call TRBJ2-7, with D possibly being TRBD2 (6 bases). This CDR3 spans 13 amino acids. Trimming cost V 4 bases and J 5 bases, with 13 bases left between them. Germline V lookup: CDR1 SGHRS, CDR2 YFSETQ. The CDR3 nucleotides are TGCGCCAGCAGCCCGGGACTCCTGGACGAGCAGTACTTC. Protein: CASSPGLLDEQYF.

This chain joins TRBV6-1 and TRBJ2-7; no clear D. This CDR3 region has 11 residues. Germline V lookup: CDR1 MNHNS, CDR2 SASEGT. Trimming pared 7 bases from V and 4 bases from J, leaving 8 bases between. The CDR3 sequence: CASNYGYEQYF. In nucleotides, the CDR3 is TGTGCCAGCAATTATGGGTACGAGCAGTACTTC.

The rearrangement links TRBV11-2 to TRBJ2-7; 7 bases fit TRBD1. The ends lost 4 bases at V and 3 bases at J; junction bases unmatched: 6. Germline assignment: CDR1 SGHAT and CDR2 FQNNGV. The CDR3 length is 14 residues. The CDR3 spells CASSSGQALYEQYF. CDR3 nucleotide sequence: TGTGCCAGCAGCTCAGGACAGGCCCTCTACGAGCAGTACTTC.

The CDR3 DNA reads as TGTGCCAGCAGCTTGAGGGGGAGGGAGACAGGCGAGAACACTGAAGCTTTCTTT. Residues: CASSLRGRETGENTEAFF. V is TRBV5-6 and J is TRBJ1-1; TRBD1 is a possible D gene (6 bases). V lost 1 base and J 1 base, leaving 20 bases between the germline ends. Per the germline V gene, CDR1 is SGHDT and CDR2 is YYEEEE. CDR3 length equals 18 residues.

The genes are TRBV6-5 and TRBJ1-2; D might be TRBD1 (5 bases). The germline CDR1 and CDR2 sequences are MNHEY and SVGAGI. Trimming took off 7 bases at V and 6 bases at J, with 15 bases between the two ends. The CDR3 runs to 13 residues. CDR3 DNA: TGTGCCAGCACAGAAGGCCGGGGGAATGGCTACACCTTC. Protein: CASTEGRGNGYTF.

This rearrangement joins TRBV10-2 to TRBJ1-5, with D possibly being TRBD1 (6 bases). The CDR3 runs 15 residues. Germline V CDR1 and CDR2: WSHSY, SAAADI. Trimming removed 4 bases from V and 1 base from J, with 11 bases in between. CDR3 amino acids: CASSVAGASNQPQHF. Here the CDR3 DNA reads TGCGCCAGCAGTGTCGCAGGGGCAAGCAATCAGCCCCAGCATTTT.

The V gene is TRBV5-5, the J gene TRBJ2-4; D uncertain. Germline V gene sequence: CDR1 SGHKS, CDR2 YYEKEE (reference sequence). The CDR3 contains 14 residues. V shed 0 bases and J shed 6 bases, with 10 bases lying between them. CDR3 nucleotides: TGTGCCAGCAGCTTGGCCGCTACCGGAAACATTCAGTACTTC. Its translation is CASSLAATGNIQYF. Filled out from reference TRBV5-5 and TRBJ2-4, the complete variable domain reads DAGVTQSPTHLIKTRGQQVTLRCSPISGHKSVSWYQQVLGQGPQFIFQYYEKEERGRGNFPDRFSARQFPNYSSELNVNALLLGDSALYLCASSLAATGNIQYFGAGTRLSVL.

The chain recombines TRBV9 with TRBJ1-1; maybe TRBD1 (6 bases). This CDR3 is 17 amino acids long. Deletions cut 0 bases from V and 3 bases from J, with 18 bases between. Germline lookup yields CDR1 SGDLS and CDR2 YYNGEE. In nucleotides, the CDR3 is TGTGCCAGCAGCGTAGCTTTACAGGGTCTGGGGGACACTGAAGCTTTCTTT. Protein sequence: CASSVALQGLGDTEAFF.

The chain joins TRBV13 to TRBJ2-3, with 10 bases aligning to TRBD2. The V gene's germline CDR1 is PRHDT and CDR2 FYEKMQ (reference sequence). The CDR3 consists of 20 residues. Germline trimming cut 5 bases from V and 1 base from J; bases unmatched to any gene: 18. The CDR3 here is CASSPTLAGGPAGGTDTQYF. As DNA, the CDR3 is TGTGCCAGCAGCCCGACCTTAGCGGGAGGCCCGGCCGGGGGCACAGATACGCAGTATTTT.

The genes are TRBV6-5 and TRBJ2-7, with a tentative D call TRBD2 (5 bases). CDR1 and CDR2 (germline): MNHEY, SVGAGI. Trimming left V 0 bases short and J 1 base short, with 13 bases between. This CDR3 is 16 amino acids long. The CDR3 sequence is CASSYSRLLVSYEQYF. The CDR3 bases are TGTGCCAGCAGTTACTCGAGACTACTAGTTTCCTACGAGCAGTACTTC.

This clone was seen only once. The chain combines TRBV18 with TRBJ2-3; maybe TRBD2 (6 bases). This CDR3 has 17 residues. Germline values: CDR1 KGHSH, CDR2 LQKENI. V was trimmed by 6 bases and J by 4 bases, leaving 23 bases between them. The chain's CDR3 is CASSPAPTEGTADTQYF. The CDR3, as DNA: TGTGCCAGCTCCCCCGCCCCGACAGAGGGGACTGCAGATACGCAGTATTTT.

V gene TRBV19 combines with J gene TRBJ2-5, with TRBD1 as a possible D gene (5 bases). Germline CDR1 reads LNHDA; CDR2 reads SQIVND (reference sequence). The CDR3 is 13 residues long. V was shortened by 10 bases and J by 2 bases, with 14 bases between the two germline ends. CDR3 sequence reads: CATSSGIQETQYF. The DNA of the CDR3 is TGTGCCACCTCTTCAGGGATTCAAGAGACCCAGTACTTC.

V and J are TRBV14 and TRBJ1-4; TRBD1 matches 10 bases. In germline, CDR1 is SGHDN, CDR2 FVKESK. The CDR3 loop spans 15 amino acids. V gave up 8 bases and J gave up 6 bases; unmatched junction bases: 9. CDR3 loop: CASQHGGQGYEKLFF. The CDR3 DNA reads as TGTGCCAGCCAGCATGGGGGACAGGGGTATGAAAAACTGTTTTTT.

The V and J genes are TRBV19 and TRBJ2-5; possibly TRBD1 for D (5 bases). Germline values: CDR1 LNHDA, CDR2 SQIVND (reference sequence). The CDR3 consists of 13 residues. Deletions cut 3 bases from V and 2 bases from J, with 7 bases between. The CDR3 DNA sequence: TGTGCCAGTAGTATTAACAGGCAAGAGACCCAGTACTTC. This codes for CASSINRQETQYF.

This chain joins TRBV10-2 and TRBJ1-5; D is perhaps TRBD1 (5 bases). Germline assignment: CDR1 WSHSY and CDR2 SAAADI. The V end lost 3 bases, the J end lost 0 bases, and 9 bases lay between the germline ends. The CDR3 consists of 15 residues. CDR3 DNA sequence: TGCGCCAGCAGTGAATGGGGCGATAGCAATCAGCCCCAGCATTTT. This translates into CASSEWGDSNQPQHF.